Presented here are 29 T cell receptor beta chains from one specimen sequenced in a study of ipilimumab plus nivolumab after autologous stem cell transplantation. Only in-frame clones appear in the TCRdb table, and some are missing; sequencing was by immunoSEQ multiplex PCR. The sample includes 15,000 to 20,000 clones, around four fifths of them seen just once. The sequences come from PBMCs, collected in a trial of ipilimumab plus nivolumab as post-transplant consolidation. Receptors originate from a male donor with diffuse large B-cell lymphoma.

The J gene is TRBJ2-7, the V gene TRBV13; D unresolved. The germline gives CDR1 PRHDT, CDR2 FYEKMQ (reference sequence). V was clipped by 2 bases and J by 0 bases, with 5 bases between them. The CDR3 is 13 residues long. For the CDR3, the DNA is TGTGCCAGCAGCTTATCCGTCTCCTACGAGCAGTACTTC. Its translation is CASSLSVSYEQYF.

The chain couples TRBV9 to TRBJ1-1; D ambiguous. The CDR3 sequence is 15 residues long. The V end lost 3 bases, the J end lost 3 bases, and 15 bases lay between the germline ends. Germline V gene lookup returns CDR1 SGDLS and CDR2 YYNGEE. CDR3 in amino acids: CASSDRLGWDTEAFF. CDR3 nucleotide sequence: TGTGCCAGCAGCGACCGACTCGGGTGGGACACTGAAGCTTTCTTT.

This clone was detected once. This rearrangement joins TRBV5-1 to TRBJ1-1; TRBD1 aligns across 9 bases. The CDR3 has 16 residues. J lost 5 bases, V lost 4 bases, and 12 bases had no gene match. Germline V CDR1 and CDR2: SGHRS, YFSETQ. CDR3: CASSPLQGAPGTEAFF. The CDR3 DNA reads TGCGCCAGCAGCCCTTTACAGGGGGCGCCGGGTACTGAAGCTTTCTTT.

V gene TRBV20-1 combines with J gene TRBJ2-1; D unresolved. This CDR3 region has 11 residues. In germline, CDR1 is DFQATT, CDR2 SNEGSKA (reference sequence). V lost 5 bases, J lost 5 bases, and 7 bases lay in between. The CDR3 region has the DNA TGCAGTGCTGATCTAAACAATGAGCAGTTCTTC. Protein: CSADLNNEQFF.

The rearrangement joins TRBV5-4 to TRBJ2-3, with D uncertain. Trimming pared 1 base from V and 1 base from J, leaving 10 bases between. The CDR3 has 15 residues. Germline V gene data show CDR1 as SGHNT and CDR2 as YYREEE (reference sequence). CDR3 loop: CASSLSLLRTDTQYF. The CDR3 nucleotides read TGTGCCAGCAGCTTGTCCCTACTCCGCACAGATACGCAGTATTTT.

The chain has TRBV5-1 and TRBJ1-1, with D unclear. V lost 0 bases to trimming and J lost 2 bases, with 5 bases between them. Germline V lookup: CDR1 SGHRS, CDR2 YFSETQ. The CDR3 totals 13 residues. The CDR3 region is CASSLEVNTEAFF. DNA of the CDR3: TGCGCCAGCAGCTTGGAGGTAAACACTGAAGCTTTCTTT.

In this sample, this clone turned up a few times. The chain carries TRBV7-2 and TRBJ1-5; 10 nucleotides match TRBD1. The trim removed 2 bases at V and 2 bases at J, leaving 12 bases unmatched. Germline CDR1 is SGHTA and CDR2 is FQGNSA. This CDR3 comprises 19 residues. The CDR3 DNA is TGTGCCAGCAGCTTAAGGCTAGGTTGGGGGACAGGGGGCAATCAGCCCCAGCATTTT. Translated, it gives CASSLRLGWGTGGNQPQHF.

For the CDR3, the DNA is TGTGCCAGCTCCCACGCGGGGCGGAACTCCTACGAGCAGTACTTC. Amino acids: CASSHAGRNSYEQYF. The V and J genes are TRBV6-5 and TRBJ2-7; D may be TRBD2 (6 bases). This CDR3 is built from 15 residues. The germline V and J ends were trimmed by 8 bases and 0 bases, with 17 bases remaining between them. Germline CDR1 MNHEY, CDR2 SVGAGI.

In nucleotides, the CDR3 is TGTGCCAGTGGAGAGAACAGGGTAGGGTATGGCTACACCTTC. Translating gives CASGENRVGYGYTF. The chain uses TRBV19 and TRBJ1-2; a possible D gene is TRBD1 (6 bases). Per germline, CDR1 LNHDA and CDR2 SQIVND (reference sequence). This CDR3 has 14 residues. The V end was cut by 8 bases, the J end by 5 bases, with 18 bases between. Supplemented by reference TRBV19 and TRBJ1-2, the full variable domain reads DGGITQSPKYLFRKEGQNVTLSCEQNLNHDAMYWYRQDPGQGLRLIYYSQIVNDFQKGDIAEGYSVSREKKESFPLTVTSAQKNPTAFYLCASGENRVGYGYTFGSGTRLTVV.

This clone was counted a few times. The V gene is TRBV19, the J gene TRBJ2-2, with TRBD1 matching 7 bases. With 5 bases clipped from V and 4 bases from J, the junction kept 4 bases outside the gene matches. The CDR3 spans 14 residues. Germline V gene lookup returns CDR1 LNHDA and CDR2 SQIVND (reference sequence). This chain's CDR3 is CASSPTGSTGELFF. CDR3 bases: TGTGCCAGTAGTCCGACAGGGTCCACCGGGGAGCTGTTTTTT.

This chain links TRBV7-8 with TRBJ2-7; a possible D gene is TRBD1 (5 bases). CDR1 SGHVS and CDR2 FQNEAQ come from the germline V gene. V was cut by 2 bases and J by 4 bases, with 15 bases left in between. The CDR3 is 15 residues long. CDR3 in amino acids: CASSLRSGQKYEQYF. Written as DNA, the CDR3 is TGTGCCAGCAGCTTAAGATCAGGGCAAAAGTACGAGCAGTACTTC. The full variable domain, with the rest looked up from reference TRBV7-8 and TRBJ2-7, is GAGVSQSPRYKVAKRGQDVALRCDPISGHVSLFWYQQALGQGPEFLTYFQNEAQLDKSGLPSDRFFAERPEGSVSTLKIQRTQQEDSAVYLCASSLRSGQKYEQYFGPGTRLTVT.

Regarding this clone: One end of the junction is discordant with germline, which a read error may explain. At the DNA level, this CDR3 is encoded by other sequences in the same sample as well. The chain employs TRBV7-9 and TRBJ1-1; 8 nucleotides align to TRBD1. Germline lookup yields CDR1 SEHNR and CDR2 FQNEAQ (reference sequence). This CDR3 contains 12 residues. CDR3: CASSSTGAEAFF. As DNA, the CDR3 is TGCGCCAGCAGCTCGACAGGGGCTGAAGCTTTCTTT.

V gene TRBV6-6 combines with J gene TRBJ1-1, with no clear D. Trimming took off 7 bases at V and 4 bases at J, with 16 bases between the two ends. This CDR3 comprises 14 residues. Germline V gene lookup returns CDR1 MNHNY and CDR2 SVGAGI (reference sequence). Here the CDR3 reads CASKLTTSGTEAFF. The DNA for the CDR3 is TGTGCCAGCAAGTTGACGACCTCCGGCACTGAAGCTTTCTTT.

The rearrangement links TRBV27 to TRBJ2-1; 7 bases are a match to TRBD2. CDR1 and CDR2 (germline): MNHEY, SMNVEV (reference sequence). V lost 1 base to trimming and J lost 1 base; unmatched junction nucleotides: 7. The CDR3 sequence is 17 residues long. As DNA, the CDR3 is TGTGCCAGCAGTTTATATAGGAGCGGGATTTCCTACAATGAGCAGTTCTTC. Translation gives CASSLYRSGISYNEQFF.

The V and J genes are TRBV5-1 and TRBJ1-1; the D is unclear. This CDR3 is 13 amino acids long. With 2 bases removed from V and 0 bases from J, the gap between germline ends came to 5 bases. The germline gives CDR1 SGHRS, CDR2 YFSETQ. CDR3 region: CASSFSMNTEAFF. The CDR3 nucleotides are TGCGCCAGCAGCTTTTCTATGAACACTGAAGCTTTCTTT.

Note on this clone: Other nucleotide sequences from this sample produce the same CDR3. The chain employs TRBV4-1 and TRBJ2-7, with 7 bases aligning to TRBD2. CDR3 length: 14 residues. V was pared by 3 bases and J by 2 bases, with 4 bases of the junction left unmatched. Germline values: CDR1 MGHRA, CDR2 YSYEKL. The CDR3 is CASSQAGAAYEQYF. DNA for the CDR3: TGCGCCAGCAGCCAGGCGGGAGCGGCCTACGAGCAGTACTTC.

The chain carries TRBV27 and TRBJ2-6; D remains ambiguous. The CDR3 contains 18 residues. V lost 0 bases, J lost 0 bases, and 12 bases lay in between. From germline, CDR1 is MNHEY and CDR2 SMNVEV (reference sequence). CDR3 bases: TGTGCCAGCAGTTTATCGAGACTCCCGTTCTCTGGGGCCAACGTCCTGACTTTC. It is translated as CASSLSRLPFSGANVLTF.

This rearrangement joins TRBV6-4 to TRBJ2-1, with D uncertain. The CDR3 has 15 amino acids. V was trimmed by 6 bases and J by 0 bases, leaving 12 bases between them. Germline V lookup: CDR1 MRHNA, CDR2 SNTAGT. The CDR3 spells CASRTSESSYNEQFF. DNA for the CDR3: TGTGCCAGCAGAACCTCAGAGAGCTCCTACAATGAGCAGTTCTTC.

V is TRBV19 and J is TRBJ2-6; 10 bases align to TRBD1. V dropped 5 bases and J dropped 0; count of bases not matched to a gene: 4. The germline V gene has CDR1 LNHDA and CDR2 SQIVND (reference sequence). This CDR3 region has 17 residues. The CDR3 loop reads CASSGQGGFSGANVLTF. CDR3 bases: TGTGCCAGTAGTGGACAGGGGGGATTCTCTGGGGCCAACGTCCTGACTTTC.

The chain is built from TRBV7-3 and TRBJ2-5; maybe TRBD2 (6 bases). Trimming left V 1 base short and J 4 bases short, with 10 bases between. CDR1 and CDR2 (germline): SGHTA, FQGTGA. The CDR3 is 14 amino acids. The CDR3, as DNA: TGTGCCAGCAGCTTAAGCGGGATGAGAGAGACCCAGTACTTC. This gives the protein CASSLSGMRETQYF.

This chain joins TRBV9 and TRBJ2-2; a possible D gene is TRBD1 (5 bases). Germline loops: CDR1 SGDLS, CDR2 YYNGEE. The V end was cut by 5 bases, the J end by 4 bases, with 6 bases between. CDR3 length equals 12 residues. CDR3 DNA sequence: TGTGCCAGCAGAGGGGTCACCGGGGAGCTGTTTTTT. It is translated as CASRGVTGELFF.

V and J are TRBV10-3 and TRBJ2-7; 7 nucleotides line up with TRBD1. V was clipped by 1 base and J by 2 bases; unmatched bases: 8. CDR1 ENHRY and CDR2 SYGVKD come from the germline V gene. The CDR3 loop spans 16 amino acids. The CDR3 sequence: CAISEWEQGTTYEQYF. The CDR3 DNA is TGTGCCATCAGTGAGTGGGAACAGGGGACAACCTACGAGCAGTACTTC.

CDR3 sequence reads: CAISRGLAANYGYTF. CDR3 DNA: TGTGCCATCAGTCGGGGACTTGCGGCAAACTATGGCTACACCTTC. The chain carries TRBV10-3 and TRBJ1-2, with a possible D match to TRBD1 (5 bases). CDR3 length equals 15 residues. The V end was cut by 5 bases, the J end by 2 bases, with 15 bases between. Germline V gene lookup returns CDR1 ENHRY and CDR2 SYGVKD.

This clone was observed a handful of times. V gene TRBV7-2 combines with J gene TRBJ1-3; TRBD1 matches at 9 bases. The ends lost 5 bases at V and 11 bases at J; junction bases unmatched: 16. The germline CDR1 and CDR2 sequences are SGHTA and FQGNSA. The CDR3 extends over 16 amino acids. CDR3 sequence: CASSTPPGTGPKPIYF. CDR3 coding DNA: TGTGCCAGCAGCACCCCCCCCGGGACAGGGCCTAAACCCATATATTTT.

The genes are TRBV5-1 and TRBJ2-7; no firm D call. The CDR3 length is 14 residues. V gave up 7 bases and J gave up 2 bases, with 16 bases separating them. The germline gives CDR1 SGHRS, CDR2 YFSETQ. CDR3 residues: CASSLRTSTYEQYF. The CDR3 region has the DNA TGCGCCAGCTCCCTCCGCACTTCAACCTACGAGCAGTACTTC.

The CDR3, as DNA: TGCGCCAGCAGAGATACAGGGGTCGGCTACACCTTC. This translates into CASRDTGVGYTF. The chain combines TRBV5-1 with TRBJ1-2; 7 positions agree with TRBD1. Losses at the gene ends were 5 bases for V and 8 bases for J; bases not matched to a gene: 6. Per the germline V gene, CDR1 is SGHRS and CDR2 is YFSETQ. The CDR3 is 12 amino acids.

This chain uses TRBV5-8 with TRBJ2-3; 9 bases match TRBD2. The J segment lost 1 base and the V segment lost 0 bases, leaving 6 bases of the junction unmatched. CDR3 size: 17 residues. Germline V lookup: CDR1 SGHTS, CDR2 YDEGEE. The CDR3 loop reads CASSLGDSGRGTDTQYF. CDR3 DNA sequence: TGTGCCAGCAGCTTGGGGGATAGCGGGAGAGGCACAGATACGCAGTATTTT.

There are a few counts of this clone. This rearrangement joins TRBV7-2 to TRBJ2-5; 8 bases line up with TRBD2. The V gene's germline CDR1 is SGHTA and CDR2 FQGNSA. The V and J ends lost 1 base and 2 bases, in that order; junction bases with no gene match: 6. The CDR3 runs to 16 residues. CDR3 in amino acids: CASSLVFSGTQETQYF. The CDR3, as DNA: TGTGCCAGCAGCTTAGTCTTTAGCGGGACTCAAGAGACCCAGTACTTC.

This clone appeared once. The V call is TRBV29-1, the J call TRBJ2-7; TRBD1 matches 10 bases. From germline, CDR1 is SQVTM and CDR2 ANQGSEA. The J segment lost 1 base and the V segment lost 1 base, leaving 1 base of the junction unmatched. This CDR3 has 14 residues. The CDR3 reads CSVEGQGASYEQYF. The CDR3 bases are TGCAGCGTTGAAGGACAGGGGGCGTCCTACGAGCAGTACTTC.